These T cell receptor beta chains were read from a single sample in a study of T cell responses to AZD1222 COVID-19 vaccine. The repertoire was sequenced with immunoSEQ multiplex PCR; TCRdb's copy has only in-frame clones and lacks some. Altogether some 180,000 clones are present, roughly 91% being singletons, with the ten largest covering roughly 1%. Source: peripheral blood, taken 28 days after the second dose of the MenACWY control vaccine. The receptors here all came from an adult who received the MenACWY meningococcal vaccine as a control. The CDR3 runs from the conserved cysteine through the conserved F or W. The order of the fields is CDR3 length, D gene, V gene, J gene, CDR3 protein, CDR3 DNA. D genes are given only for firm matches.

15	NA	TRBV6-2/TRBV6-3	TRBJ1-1	CASSYRGWGNTEAFF	TGTGCCAGCAGTTACAGGGGTTGGGGGAACACTGAAGCTTTCTTT
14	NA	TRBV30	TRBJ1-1	CAWNQGLMNTEAFF	TGTGCCTGGAATCAGGGCTTAATGAACACTGAAGCTTTCTTT
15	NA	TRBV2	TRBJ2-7	CASKGGQLDTYEQYF	TGTGCCAGCAAAGGAGGGCAGTTGGATACCTACGAGCAGTACTTC
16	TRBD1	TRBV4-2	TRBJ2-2	CASSQAIDRATGELFF	TGTGCCAGCAGCCAGGCTATCGACAGGGCCACCGGGGAGCTGTTTTTT
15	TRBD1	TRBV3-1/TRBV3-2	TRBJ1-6	CASSQQGTGNSPLHF	TGTGCCAGCAGCCAACAGGGGACAGGGAATTCACCCCTCCACTTT
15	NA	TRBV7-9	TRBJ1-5	CASSLAAGPNQPQHF	TGTGCCAGCAGCTTAGCCGCCGGACCTAATCAGCCCCAGCATTTT
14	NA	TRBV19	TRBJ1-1	CASSPQLMNTEAFF	TGTGCCAGTAGCCCACAGTTAATGAACACTGAAGCTTTCTTT
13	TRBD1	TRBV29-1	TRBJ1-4	CSAGTGVFGELFF	TGCAGCGCCGGGACAGGGGTTTTCGGGGAACTGTTTTTT
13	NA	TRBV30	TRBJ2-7	CAWSAYRVYEQYF	TGTGCCTGGAGTGCTTACAGGGTTTACGAGCAGTACTTC
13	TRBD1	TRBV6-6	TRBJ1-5	CASGTGNSQPQHF	TGTGCCAGTGGGACAGGGAATAGTCAGCCCCAGCATTTT
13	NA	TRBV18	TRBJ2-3	CASSQSQADTQYF	TGTGCCAGCTCACAGTCTCAGGCGGATACGCAGTATTTT